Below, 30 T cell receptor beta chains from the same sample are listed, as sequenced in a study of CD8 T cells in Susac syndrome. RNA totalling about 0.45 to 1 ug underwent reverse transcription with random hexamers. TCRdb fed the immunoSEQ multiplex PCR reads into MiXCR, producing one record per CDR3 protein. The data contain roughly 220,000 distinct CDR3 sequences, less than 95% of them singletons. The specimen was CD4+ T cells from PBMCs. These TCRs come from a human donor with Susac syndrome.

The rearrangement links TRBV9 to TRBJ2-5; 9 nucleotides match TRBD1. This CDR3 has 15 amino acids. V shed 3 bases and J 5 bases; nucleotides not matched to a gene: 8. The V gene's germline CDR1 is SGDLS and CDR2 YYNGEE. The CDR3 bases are TGTGCCAGCAGCGCCCTACAGGGGGCTAGGGAGACCCAGTACTTC. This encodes CASSALQGARETQYF.

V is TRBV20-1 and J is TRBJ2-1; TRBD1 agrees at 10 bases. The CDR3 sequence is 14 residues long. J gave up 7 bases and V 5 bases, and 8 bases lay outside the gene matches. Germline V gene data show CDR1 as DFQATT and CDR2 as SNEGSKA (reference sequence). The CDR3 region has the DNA TGCAGTGCTCCGGGACAGGGGAGGAGAAATGAGCAGTTCTTC. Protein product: CSAPGQGRRNEQFF.

The CDR3 region has the DNA TGTGCCAGCAGTTACGTCGGAAGGAACACTGAAGCTTTCTTT. Translated: CASSYVGRNTEAFF. The J gene is TRBJ1-1, the V gene TRBV6-6; D is unresolved. Germline loops: CDR1 MNHNY, CDR2 SVGAGI (reference sequence). The V gene lost 2 bases and the J gene lost 1 base, with 8 bases spanning the gap. CDR3 length: 14 amino acids.

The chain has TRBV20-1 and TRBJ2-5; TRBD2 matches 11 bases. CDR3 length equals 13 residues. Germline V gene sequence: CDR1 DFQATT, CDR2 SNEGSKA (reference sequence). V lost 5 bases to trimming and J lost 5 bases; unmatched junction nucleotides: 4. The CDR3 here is CSALLAGVETQYF. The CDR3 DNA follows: TGCAGTGCTTTACTAGCGGGGGTGGAGACCCAGTACTTC.

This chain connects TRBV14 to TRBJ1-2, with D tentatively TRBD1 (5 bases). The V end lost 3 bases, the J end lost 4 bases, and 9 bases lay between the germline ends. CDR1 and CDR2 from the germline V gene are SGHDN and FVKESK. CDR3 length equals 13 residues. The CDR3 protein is CASSQGGSYGYTF. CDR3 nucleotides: TGTGCCAGCAGCCAGGGGGGAAGCTATGGCTACACCTTC.

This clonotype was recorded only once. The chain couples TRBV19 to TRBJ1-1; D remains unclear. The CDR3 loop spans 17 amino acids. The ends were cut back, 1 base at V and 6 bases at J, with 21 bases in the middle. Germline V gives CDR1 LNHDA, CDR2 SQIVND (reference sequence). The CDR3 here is CASSIGREGRGFAEAFF. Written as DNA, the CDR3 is TGTGCCAGTAGTATAGGAAGGGAAGGGAGAGGGTTCGCTGAAGCTTTCTTT.

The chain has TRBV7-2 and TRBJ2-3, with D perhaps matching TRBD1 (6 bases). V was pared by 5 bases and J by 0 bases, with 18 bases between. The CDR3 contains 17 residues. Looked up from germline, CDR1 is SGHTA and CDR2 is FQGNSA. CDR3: CASSPRVPGQSTDTQYF. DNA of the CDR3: TGTGCCAGCAGCCCTAGAGTCCCGGGACAAAGCACAGATACGCAGTATTTT.

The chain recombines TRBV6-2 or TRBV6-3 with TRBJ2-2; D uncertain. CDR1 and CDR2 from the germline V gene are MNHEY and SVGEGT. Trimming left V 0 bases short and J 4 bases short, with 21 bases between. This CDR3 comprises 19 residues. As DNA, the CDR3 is TGTGCCAGCAGTTACTCGAAATCGGCAGGACGGTGGGGCACCGGGGAGCTGTTTTTT. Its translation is CASSYSKSAGRWGTGELFF.

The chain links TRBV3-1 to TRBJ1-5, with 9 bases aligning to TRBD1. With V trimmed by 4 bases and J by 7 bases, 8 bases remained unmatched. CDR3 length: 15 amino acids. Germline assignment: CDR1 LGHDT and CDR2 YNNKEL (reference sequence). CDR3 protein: CASSPRTGDVQPQHF. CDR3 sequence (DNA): TGTGCCAGCAGCCCGCGGACAGGGGATGTACAGCCCCAGCATTTT.

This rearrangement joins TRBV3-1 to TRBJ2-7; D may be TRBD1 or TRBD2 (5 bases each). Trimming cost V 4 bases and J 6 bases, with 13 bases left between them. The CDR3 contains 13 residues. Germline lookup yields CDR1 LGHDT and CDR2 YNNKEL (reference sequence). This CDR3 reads CASSPNGGSEQYF. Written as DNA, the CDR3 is TGTGCCAGCAGCCCGAATGGGGGAAGCGAGCAGTACTTC.

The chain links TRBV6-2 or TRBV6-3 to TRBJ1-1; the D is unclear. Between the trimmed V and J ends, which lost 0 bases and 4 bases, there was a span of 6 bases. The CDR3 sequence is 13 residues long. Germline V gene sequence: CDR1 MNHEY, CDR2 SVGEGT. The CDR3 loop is CASSYSLSTEAFF. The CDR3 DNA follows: TGTGCCAGCAGTTACTCCCTAAGCACTGAAGCTTTCTTT.

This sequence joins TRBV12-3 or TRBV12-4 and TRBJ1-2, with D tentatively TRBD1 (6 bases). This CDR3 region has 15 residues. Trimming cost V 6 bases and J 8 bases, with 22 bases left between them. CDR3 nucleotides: TGTGCCAGCAGCCTGGCCGGGGGGGCGATCTGGGGCTACACCTTC. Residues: CASSLAGGAIWGYTF.

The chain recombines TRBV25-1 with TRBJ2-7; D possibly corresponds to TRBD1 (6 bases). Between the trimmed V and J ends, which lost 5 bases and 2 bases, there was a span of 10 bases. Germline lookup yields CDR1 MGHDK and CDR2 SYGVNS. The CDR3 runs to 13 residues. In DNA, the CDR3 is TGTGCCAGCAGTCGGGGACAACCCTACGAGCAGTACTTC. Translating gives CASSRGQPYEQYF.

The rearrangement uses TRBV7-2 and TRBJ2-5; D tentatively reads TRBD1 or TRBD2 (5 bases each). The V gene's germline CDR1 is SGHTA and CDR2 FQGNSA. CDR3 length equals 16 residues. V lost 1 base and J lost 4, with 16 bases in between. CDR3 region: CASSLGRAFGGETQYF. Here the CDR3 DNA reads TGTGCCAGCAGCTTAGGAAGGGCTTTTGGGGGAGAGACCCAGTACTTC.

The CDR3 sequence is CASSGTGPMYNEQFF. In DNA, the CDR3 is TGTGCCAGCAGCGGTACAGGTCCCATGTACAATGAGCAGTTCTTC. This chain uses TRBV5-6 with TRBJ2-1; tentative D call: TRBD1 (5 bases). CDR1 is SGHDT and CDR2 is YYEEEE in the germline V gene. V lost 4 bases, J lost 4 bases, and 15 bases lay in between. This CDR3 spans 15 amino acids.

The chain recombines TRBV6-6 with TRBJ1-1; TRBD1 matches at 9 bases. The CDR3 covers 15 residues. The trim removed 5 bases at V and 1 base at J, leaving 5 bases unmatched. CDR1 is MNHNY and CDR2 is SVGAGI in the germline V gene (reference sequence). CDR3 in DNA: TGTGCCAGCAGTCGTCCGGGACAGGGGAACACTGAAGCTTTCTTT. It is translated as CASSRPGQGNTEAFF.

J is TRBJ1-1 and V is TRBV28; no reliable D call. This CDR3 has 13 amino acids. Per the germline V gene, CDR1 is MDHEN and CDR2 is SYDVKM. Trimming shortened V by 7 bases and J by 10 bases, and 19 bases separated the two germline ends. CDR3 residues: CASNPSALSGAFF. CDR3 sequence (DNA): TGTGCCAGCAACCCAAGCGCACTATCAGGAGCTTTCTTT.

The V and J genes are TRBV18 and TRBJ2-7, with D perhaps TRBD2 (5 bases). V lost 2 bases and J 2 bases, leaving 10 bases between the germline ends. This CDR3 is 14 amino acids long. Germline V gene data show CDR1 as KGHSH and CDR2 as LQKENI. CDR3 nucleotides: TGTGCCAGCTCACCAACCATGAGGGCCTACGAGCAGTACTTC. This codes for CASSPTMRAYEQYF.

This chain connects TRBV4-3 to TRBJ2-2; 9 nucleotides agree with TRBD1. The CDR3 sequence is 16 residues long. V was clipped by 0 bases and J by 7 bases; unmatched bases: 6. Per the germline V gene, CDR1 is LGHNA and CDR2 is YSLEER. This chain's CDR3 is CASSQDPGQGGGELFF. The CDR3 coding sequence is TGCGCCAGCAGCCAAGATCCGGGACAGGGAGGCGGGGAGCTGTTTTTT.

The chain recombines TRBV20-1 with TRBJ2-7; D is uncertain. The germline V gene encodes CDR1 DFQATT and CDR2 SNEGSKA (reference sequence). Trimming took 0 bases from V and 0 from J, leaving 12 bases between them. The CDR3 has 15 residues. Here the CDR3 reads CSARDKKKSSYEQYF. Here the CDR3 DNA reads TGCAGTGCTAGAGATAAGAAGAAAAGCTCCTACGAGCAGTACTTC.

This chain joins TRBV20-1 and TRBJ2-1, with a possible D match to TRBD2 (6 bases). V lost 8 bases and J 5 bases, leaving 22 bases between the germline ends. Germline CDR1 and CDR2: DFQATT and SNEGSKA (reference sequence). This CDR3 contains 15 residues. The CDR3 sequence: CSQTPFAGYNNEQFF. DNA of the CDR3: TGCAGTCAGACGCCCTTTGCGGGGTACAACAATGAGCAGTTCTTC.

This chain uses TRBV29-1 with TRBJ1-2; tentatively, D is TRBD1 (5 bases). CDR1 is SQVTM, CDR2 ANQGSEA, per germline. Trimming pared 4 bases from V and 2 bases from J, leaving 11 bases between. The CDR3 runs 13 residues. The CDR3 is CSVGGDLNYGYTF. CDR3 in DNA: TGCAGCGTTGGAGGGGACCTCAACTATGGCTACACCTTC.

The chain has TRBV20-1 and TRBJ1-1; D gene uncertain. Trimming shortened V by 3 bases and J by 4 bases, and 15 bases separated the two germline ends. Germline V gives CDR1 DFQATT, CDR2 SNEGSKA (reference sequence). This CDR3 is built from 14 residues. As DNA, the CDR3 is TGCAGTGCTAGGGGTCGGGAATGGGGCACTGAAGCTTTCTTT. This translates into CSARGREWGTEAFF.

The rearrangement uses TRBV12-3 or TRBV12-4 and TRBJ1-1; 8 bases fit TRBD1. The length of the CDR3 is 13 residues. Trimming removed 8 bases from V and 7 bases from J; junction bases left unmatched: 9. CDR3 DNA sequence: TGTGCCAGCCGTAAGGACAGGGATGTTGAAGCTTTCTTT. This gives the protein CASRKDRDVEAFF.

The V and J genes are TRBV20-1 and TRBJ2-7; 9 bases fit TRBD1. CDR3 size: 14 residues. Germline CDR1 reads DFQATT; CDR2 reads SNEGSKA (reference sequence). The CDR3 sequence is CRASGQGMTYEQYF. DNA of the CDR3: TGCAGGGCGAGCGGACAGGGGATGACTTACGAGCAGTACTTC.

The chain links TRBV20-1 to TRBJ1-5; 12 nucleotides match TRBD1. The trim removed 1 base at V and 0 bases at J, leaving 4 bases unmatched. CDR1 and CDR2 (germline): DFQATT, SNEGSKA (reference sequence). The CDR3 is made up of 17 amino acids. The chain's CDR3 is CSARGGTGGYSNQPQHF. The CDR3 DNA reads TGCAGTGCTAGAGGGGGGACAGGGGGCTATAGCAATCAGCCCCAGCATTTT.

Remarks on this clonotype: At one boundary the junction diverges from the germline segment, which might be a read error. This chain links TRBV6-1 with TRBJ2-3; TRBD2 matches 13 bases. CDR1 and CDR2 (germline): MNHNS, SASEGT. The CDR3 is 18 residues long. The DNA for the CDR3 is TGTGCCAGCAGTACGACTAGCGGGGGGCCCCGCGGAGCAGACACGCAGTATTTT. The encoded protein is CASSTTSGGPRGADTQYF.

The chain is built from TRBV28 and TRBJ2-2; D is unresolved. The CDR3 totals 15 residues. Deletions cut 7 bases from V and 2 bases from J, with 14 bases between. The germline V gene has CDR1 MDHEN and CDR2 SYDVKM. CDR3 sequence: CASNGAVLNTGELFF. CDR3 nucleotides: TGTGCCAGCAACGGAGCAGTACTCAACACCGGGGAGCTGTTTTTT.

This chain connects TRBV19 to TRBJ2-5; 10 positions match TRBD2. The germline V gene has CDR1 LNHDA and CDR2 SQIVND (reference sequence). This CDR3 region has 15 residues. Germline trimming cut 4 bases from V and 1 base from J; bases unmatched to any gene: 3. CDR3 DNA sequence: TGTGCCAGTAGTACGGGACTAGCGACCCAAGAGACCCAGTACTTC. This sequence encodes CASSTGLATQETQYF.

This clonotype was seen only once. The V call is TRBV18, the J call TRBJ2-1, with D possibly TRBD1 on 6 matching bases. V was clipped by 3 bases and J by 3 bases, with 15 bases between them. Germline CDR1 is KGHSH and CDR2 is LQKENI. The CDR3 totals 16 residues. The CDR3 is CASSPTGNPNYNEQFF. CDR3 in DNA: TGTGCCAGCTCACCCACAGGGAACCCCAACTACAATGAGCAGTTCTTC.